This T cell receptor (beta chain) was obtained from a study of T cell responses to AZD1222 COVID-19 vaccine. Overall study results and limits: Epitopes outside B.1.351 and B.1.1.7 mutated regions reportedly drew nearly half of spike TCRs. AZD1222 recipients seropositive at baseline numbered only six or seven. No day 14 peak samples; only post-peak repertoires were characterized.

About this clone itself: Its antigen is undetermined.

The germline V gene encodes CDR1 KGHDR and CDR2 SFDVKD. The CDR3 sequence is 16 residues long. The ends lost 3 bases at V and 2 bases at J; junction bases unmatched: 7. Sequenced by immunoSEQ multiplex PCR; TCRdb stores in-frame clones only, minus some. The sample lists roughly 100,000 clones, 90% occurring once. The sequences come from peripheral blood, collected 28 days after the second AZD1222 dose. The sequence came from an adult who received the AZD1222 COVID-19 vaccine. The V gene is TRBV24-1, the J gene TRBJ2-3; TRBD1 agrees at 7 bases. The CDR3 spells CATSDPSRGPTDTQYF. The DNA for the CDR3 is TGTGCCACCAGTGATCCGTCGAGGGGGCCCACAGATACGCAGTATTTT.